These 9 T cell receptor beta chains were sequenced from one sample in a study of shared clonotypes between healthy human individuals. Data came from immunoSEQ multiplex PCR; TCRdb stores just in-frame clones and leaves some out. This sample has 550,000 to 800,000 clones, with around 74% found just once. Sequenced sample: memory CD4+ T cells sorted from blood. The subset here: CD45RA-negative fraction. The receptors here all came from a woman in her 30s in good health.

In its sample, this clone was seen many times. CDR3 DNA sequence: TGCAGCGTTGAGCTGGCCCCCGGGACGGAGTTCACAGATACGCAGTATTTT. Protein product: CSVELAPGTEFTDTQYF. This sequence joins TRBV29-1 and TRBJ2-3; the D call may be TRBD1 or TRBD2 (5 bases each). V was trimmed by 3 bases and J by 2 bases, leaving 21 bases between them. Per the germline V gene, CDR1 is SQVTM and CDR2 is ANQGSEA. This CDR3 region has 17 residues.

This clone has only a few counts. The chain combines TRBV29-1 with TRBJ2-3; TRBD2 matches 8 bases. Germline V gives CDR1 SQVTM, CDR2 ANQGSEA. V dropped 3 bases and J dropped 7; count of bases not matched to a gene: 12. CDR3 length: 15 amino acids. Written as DNA, the CDR3 is TGCAGCGTTGAGACTCCCAGCGGGAGTCCGAATACGCAGTATTTT. Its protein product is CSVETPSGSPNTQYF.

The chain recombines TRBV11-2 with TRBJ2-2; unclear D gene. The CDR3 runs 15 residues. Germline V gene lookup returns CDR1 SGHAT and CDR2 FQNNGV. Trimming stripped 1 base from V and 7 bases from J, with 13 bases between. The CDR3 region is CASSLVVRRIGELFF. CDR3 in DNA: TGTGCCAGCAGCTTAGTTGTAAGACGGATCGGGGAGCTGTTTTTT.

V gene TRBV7-3 combines with J gene TRBJ1-1, with unresolved D. This CDR3 comprises 15 residues. V lost 5 bases to trimming and J lost 1 base, with 14 bases between them. CDR1 and CDR2 from the germline V gene are SGHTA and FQGTGA. Here the CDR3 reads CASSPAFTENTEAFF. The DNA for the CDR3 is TGTGCCAGCAGCCCCGCGTTCACGGAGAACACTGAAGCTTTCTTT.

The CDR3 is CASSRDTQNEKLFF. CDR3 DNA sequence: TGTGCCAGCAGCCGGGACACTCAGAATGAAAAACTGTTTTTT. V is TRBV5-8 and J is TRBJ1-4; D is possibly TRBD1 (6 bases). The CDR3 totals 14 residues. With 4 bases removed from V and 5 bases from J, the gap between germline ends came to 12 bases. Germline loops: CDR1 SGHTS, CDR2 YDEGEE.

The chain employs TRBV28 and TRBJ1-5; TRBD1 matches at 8 bases. Germline assignment: CDR1 MDHEN and CDR2 SYDVKM. The length of the CDR3 is 15 residues. With 6 bases clipped from V and 4 bases from J, the junction kept 8 bases outside the gene matches. In nucleotides, the CDR3 is TGTGCCAGCAGCGATACCGGGACAGGTAATCAGCCCCAGCATTTT. Translation: CASSDTGTGNQPQHF.

This clone has more than one count but fewer than ten. This chain links TRBV28 with TRBJ2-3; tentative D call: TRBD2 (6 bases). Trimming removed 4 bases at V and 8 bases at J, with 7 bases between. This CDR3 region has 11 residues. Germline CDR1 is MDHEN and CDR2 is SYDVKM. CDR3 loop: CASSWGGTQYF. Written as DNA, the CDR3 is TGTGCCAGCAGTTGGGGAGGTACGCAGTATTTT.

This clone showed up just a few times. This chain connects TRBV28 to TRBJ1-2; maybe TRBD1 (5 bases). Trimming took off 2 bases at V and 1 base at J, with 11 bases between the two ends. Germline V CDR1 and CDR2: MDHEN, SYDVKM. The CDR3 spans 15 residues. CDR3 sequence reads: CASSLPRGINYGYTF. The CDR3 region has the DNA TGTGCCAGCAGTTTACCTCGGGGGATTAACTATGGCTACACCTTC.

This clone was observed a few times. This sequence joins TRBV5-1 and TRBJ2-2; possibly TRBD1 for D (6 bases). V was shortened by 4 bases and J by 6 bases, with 13 bases between the two germline ends. Germline CDR1 and CDR2: SGHRS and YFSETQ. The CDR3 totals 14 residues. The CDR3, as DNA: TGCGCCAGCAGCCTATACAGGGACGCCGGGGAGCTGTTTTTT. Protein sequence: CASSLYRDAGELFF. Full variable domain (rest looked up from reference TRBV5-1 and TRBJ2-2): KAGVTQTPRYLIKTRGQQVTLSCSPISGHRSVSWYQQTPGQGLQFLFEYFSETQRNKGNFPGRFSGRQFSNSRSEMNVSTLELGDSALYLCASSLYRDAGELFFGEGSRLTVL.